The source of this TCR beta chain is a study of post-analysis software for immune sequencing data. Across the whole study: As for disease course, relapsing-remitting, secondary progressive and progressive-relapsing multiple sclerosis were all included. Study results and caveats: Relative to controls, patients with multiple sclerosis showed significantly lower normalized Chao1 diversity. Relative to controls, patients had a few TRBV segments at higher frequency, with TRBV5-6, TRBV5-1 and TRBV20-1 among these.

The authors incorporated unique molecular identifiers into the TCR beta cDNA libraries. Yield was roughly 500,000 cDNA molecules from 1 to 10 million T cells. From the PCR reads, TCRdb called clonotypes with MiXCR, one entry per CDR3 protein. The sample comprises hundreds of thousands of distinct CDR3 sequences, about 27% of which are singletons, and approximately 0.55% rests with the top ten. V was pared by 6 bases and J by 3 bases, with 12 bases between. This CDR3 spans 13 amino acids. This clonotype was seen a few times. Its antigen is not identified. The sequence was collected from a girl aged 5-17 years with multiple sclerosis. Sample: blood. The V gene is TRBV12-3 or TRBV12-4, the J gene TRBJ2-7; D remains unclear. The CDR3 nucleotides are TGTGCCAGCAGACATGGTTCCAGCTACGAGCAGTACTTC. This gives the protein CASRHGSSYEQYF.